The 22 T cell receptor beta chains below all came from one sample that was sequenced in a study of technical replicates of blood from several donors. The table came from immunoSEQ multiplex PCR; TCRdb's copy has only in-frame clones and leaves some out. The sample carries roughly 80,000 clones, less than 95% recorded once. The sequenced sample was T cells isolated from PBMCs. These receptors all stem from a human donor in good health.

The chain employs TRBV11-2 and TRBJ2-7; D not resolved. The V gene's germline CDR1 is SGHAT and CDR2 FQNNGV. The CDR3 consists of 12 residues. Trimming took 3 bases from V and 1 from J, leaving 4 bases between them. The CDR3 loop reads CASSFSSYEQYF. The CDR3 DNA reads TGTGCCAGCAGCTTTAGTTCCTACGAGCAGTACTTC.

The DNA for the CDR3 is TGTGCCAGCAGTTTAGTAGGCGGGAGAGGTGATACGCAGTATTTT. It specifies CASSLVGGRGDTQYF. The chain is built from TRBV28 and TRBJ2-3; 7 nucleotides line up with TRBD2. The CDR3 covers 15 residues. V was clipped by 2 bases and J by 6 bases; unmatched bases: 8. From germline, CDR1 is MDHEN and CDR2 SYDVKM.

This chain links TRBV6-5 with TRBJ2-1; 11 bases match TRBD2. There are 15 residues in the CDR3. Germline V lookup: CDR1 MNHEY, CDR2 SVGAGI. V dropped 6 bases and J dropped 4; count of bases not matched to a gene: 5. The CDR3 bases are TGTGCCAGCAGCAAGGGACTAGCGGATTACAATGAGCAGTTCTTC. As protein: CASSKGLADYNEQFF.

This clone was seen once. V and J are TRBV29-1 and TRBJ2-7, with 7 bases fitting TRBD1. The CDR3 runs 12 residues. CDR1 is SQVTM and CDR2 is ANQGSEA in the germline V gene. V lost 7 bases and J lost 3; bases outside the gene matches: 6. CDR3 DNA sequence: TGCAGCGCAAAGGGACAGTTCTACGAGCAGTACTTC. Amino acid sequence: CSAKGQFYEQYF.

The rearrangement joins TRBV11-2 to TRBJ2-7; 9 bases are shared with TRBD2. The CDR3 is made up of 14 amino acids. J lost 4 bases, V lost 4 bases, and 5 bases had no gene match. Germline V gene lookup returns CDR1 SGHAT and CDR2 FQNNGV. CDR3 region: CASSSLAGTYEQYF. In nucleotides, the CDR3 is TGTGCCAGCAGCTCACTAGCGGGCACATACGAGCAGTACTTC. Complete variable domain (other parts from reference TRBV11-2 and TRBJ2-7): EAGVAQSPRYKIIEKRQSVAFWCNPISGHATLYWYQQILGQGPKLLIQFQNNGVVDDSQLPKDRFSAERLKGVDSTLKIQPAKLEDSAVYLCASSSLAGTYEQYFGPGTRLTVT.

This clone was seen once. V and J are TRBV19 and TRBJ2-5; D is perhaps TRBD1 (5 bases). From germline, CDR1 is LNHDA and CDR2 SQIVND (reference sequence). The ends were cut back, 3 bases at V and 3 bases at J, with 11 bases in the middle. The CDR3 contains 14 residues. CDR3 nucleotides: TGTGCCAGTAGTATGCGAACCAGGGAAGAGACCCAGTACTTC. The encoded protein is CASSMRTREETQYF.

The chain has TRBV9 and TRBJ2-1, with D perhaps matching TRBD2 (6 bases). There are 15 residues in the CDR3. Trimming pared 0 bases from V and 0 bases from J, leaving 7 bases between. Germline CDR1 reads SGDLS; CDR2 reads YYNGEE. DNA for the CDR3: TGTGCCAGCAGCGTAGGTAGCGGCTCCTACAATGAGCAGTTCTTC. Translation: CASSVGSGSYNEQFF.

The chain employs TRBV5-1 and TRBJ1-1; D is possibly TRBD1 (5 bases). Germline V lookup: CDR1 SGHRS, CDR2 YFSETQ. The CDR3 is made up of 14 amino acids. V was shortened by 2 bases and J by 3 bases, with 11 bases between the two germline ends. The CDR3 is CASSLHTGYTEAFF. CDR3 coding DNA: TGCGCCAGCAGCTTACATACAGGTTACACTGAAGCTTTCTTT.

The CDR3 DNA is TGTGCCAGCGGGTGGCTAGGAGGCGATGAGCAGTTCTTC. It yields the protein CASGWLGGDEQFF. The rearrangement joins TRBV5-4 to TRBJ2-1; D might be TRBD2 (5 bases). V dropped 7 bases and J dropped 8 bases, with 16 bases sitting between them. The CDR3 spans 13 residues. CDR1 is SGHNT, CDR2 YYREEE, per germline (reference sequence).

The chain links TRBV6-5 to TRBJ2-7; D perhaps matches TRBD2 (5 bases). Germline CDR1 MNHEY, CDR2 SVGAGI. V lost 0 bases, J lost 4 bases, and 13 bases lay in between. The length of the CDR3 is 15 residues. The CDR3 coding sequence is TGTGCCAGCAGTTACTCGACCCTAGCAAAGTACGAGCAGTACTTC. This encodes CASSYSTLAKYEQYF.

The V gene is TRBV27, the J gene TRBJ2-2; the match to TRBD1 covers 9 bases. The germline V gene has CDR1 MNHEY and CDR2 SMNVEV (reference sequence). Germline trimming cut 2 bases from V and 5 bases from J; bases unmatched to any gene: 9. The CDR3 extends over 17 amino acids. CDR3 nucleotides: TGTGCCAGCAGTTTAAAGTTCGGACAGGGGCCAACCGGGGAGCTGTTTTTT. Translation: CASSLKFGQGPTGELFF.

This clone was seen once. V usage is TRBV30 and J usage is TRBJ1-5; 7 bases are a match to TRBD1. V was clipped by 4 bases and J by 6 bases; unmatched bases: 6. This CDR3 comprises 13 residues. Looked up from germline, CDR1 is GTSNPN and CDR2 is SVGIG (reference sequence). The DNA of the CDR3 is TGTGCCTGGATGGGCCAGGGGGGTCAGCCCCAGCATTTT. Amino acids: CAWMGQGGQPQHF.

The genes are TRBV27 and TRBJ1-5, with D possibly TRBD1 on 6 matching bases. This CDR3 spans 14 amino acids. Trimming took 1 base from V and 5 from J, leaving 9 bases between them. Germline V gene data show CDR1 as MNHEY and CDR2 as SMNVEV (reference sequence). The CDR3 bases are TGTGCCAGCAGTTTATGGGGGCCAGATCAGCCCCAGCATTTT. Protein: CASSLWGPDQPQHF.

This chain links TRBV10-2 with TRBJ2-1, with 8 bases that match TRBD2. CDR1 is WSHSY, CDR2 SAAADI, per germline. The CDR3 loop spans 14 amino acids. The J segment lost 5 bases and the V segment lost 10 bases, leaving 10 bases of the junction unmatched. CDR3 nucleotides: TGCGCCACCTTGTTTAGCGGGACCCACAATGAGCAGTTCTTC. Its translation is CATLFSGTHNEQFF.

The rearrangement links TRBV19 to TRBJ1-1; maybe TRBD1 (6 bases). Trimming pared 6 bases from V and 2 bases from J, leaving 10 bases between. Germline V lookup: CDR1 LNHDA, CDR2 SQIVND (reference sequence). This CDR3 is built from 13 residues. The CDR3: CASRRTDNTEAFF. The CDR3 nucleotides read TGTGCCAGTAGAAGGACAGACAACACTGAAGCTTTCTTT.

The CDR3 sequence is CASNYRGNTIYF. The CDR3 region has the DNA TGTGCCAGCAACTATAGAGGAAACACCATATATTTT. V and J are TRBV7-2 and TRBJ1-3; D is ambiguous. Germline V gene data show CDR1 as SGHTA and CDR2 as FQGNSA. There are 12 residues in the CDR3. Trimming stripped 7 bases from V and 4 bases from J, with 8 bases between.

This clone has only one observation. The rearrangement joins TRBV7-9 to TRBJ2-7; 10 bases align to TRBD2. The CDR3 covers 16 residues. Germline CDR1 reads SEHNR; CDR2 reads FQNEAQ (reference sequence). J gave up 0 bases and V 5 bases, and 7 bases lay outside the gene matches. As DNA, the CDR3 is TGTGCCAGCAGCGCGTCTAGCGGGAGCTTCTCCTACGAGCAGTACTTC. This sequence encodes CASSASSGSFSYEQYF.

The V and J genes are TRBV2 and TRBJ2-2; D may be TRBD2 (6 bases). Germline CDR1 and CDR2: SNHLY and FYNNEI. V lost 0 bases and J lost 4, with 21 bases in between. The CDR3 runs 19 residues. CDR3 amino acids: CASSEALTSQETFTGELFF. The CDR3 region has the DNA TGTGCCAGCAGTGAAGCGCTTACTAGCCAAGAGACTTTCACCGGGGAGCTGTTTTTT.

The chain is built from TRBV28 and TRBJ1-2; 9 nucleotides match TRBD1. Germline V lookup: CDR1 MDHEN, CDR2 SYDVKM. The CDR3 runs 12 residues. Losses at the gene ends were 8 bases for V and 12 bases for J; bases not matched to a gene: 10. CDR3 in DNA: TGTGCCAGCGGGACAGGGAGGGTGTGGAACACCTTC. Translating gives CASGTGRVWNTF.

V gene TRBV7-2 combines with J gene TRBJ2-3; D not resolved. The germline CDR1 and CDR2 sequences are SGHTA and FQGNSA. Trimming removed 2 bases at V and 4 bases at J, with 7 bases between. The CDR3 spans 13 residues. CDR3: CASSLLGSDTQYF. In DNA, the CDR3 is TGTGCCAGCAGCTTACTCGGGTCAGATACGCAGTATTTT.

The CDR3 sequence is CASSLAVRNTEAFF. The CDR3 bases are TGTGCCAGCAGCTTAGCCGTCAGGAACACTGAAGCTTTCTTT. The V gene is TRBV7-9, the J gene TRBJ1-1; D gene uncertain. CDR3 length equals 14 residues. V was clipped by 0 bases and J by 1 base, with 6 bases between them. The germline CDR1 and CDR2 sequences are SEHNR and FQNEAQ (reference sequence).

The V call is TRBV7-3, the J call TRBJ1-2; D is uncertain. Trimming pared 2 bases from V and 3 bases from J, leaving 7 bases between. Germline V CDR1 and CDR2: SGHTA, FQGTGA. CDR3 length: 13 residues. The chain's CDR3 is CASSLPGDYGYTF. The CDR3 nucleotides read TGTGCCAGCAGCTTACCAGGCGACTATGGCTACACCTTC.